Ten or more counts support the clone carrying this TCR beta chain. Its specificity is not known. This sample is part of a study of CD8 T cells in ankylosing spondylitis. Study outcomes and limitations: Researchers report that disease-linked clones proved CD8+ and relatively rare in peripheral blood. Characteristic of ankylosing spondylitis blood, it appeared, was a TCR beta motif comprising several highly homologous variants. Earlier studies detected some motif variants in reactive arthritis synovial fluid and blood.

Per germline, CDR1 DFQATT and CDR2 SNEGSKA (reference sequence). CDR3 length: 15 amino acids. Trimming stripped 0 bases from V and 6 bases from J, with 15 bases between. Quantitative 5'-RACE was performed with molecular barcodes, and it yielded the TCR beta libraries. TCRdb reprocessed the 5' RACE reads with MiXCR, giving one entry per CDR3 protein. The top ten clones hold approximately 3.5% of a sample with around 130,000 distinct CDR3 sequences, approximately 10% of them seen once. Sequencing was done on a sample of blood, either unsorted or a sorted T cell fraction (not recorded which). The chain has TRBV20-1 and TRBJ2-1; tentatively, D is TRBD1 or TRBD2 (5 bases each). The receptor's source is a male donor with ankylosing spondylitis or in good health (not recorded which). This CDR3 reads CSARDSGSGANEQFF. In DNA, the CDR3 is TGCAGTGCTAGAGACTCGGGTTCCGGGGCCAATGAGCAGTTCTTC.